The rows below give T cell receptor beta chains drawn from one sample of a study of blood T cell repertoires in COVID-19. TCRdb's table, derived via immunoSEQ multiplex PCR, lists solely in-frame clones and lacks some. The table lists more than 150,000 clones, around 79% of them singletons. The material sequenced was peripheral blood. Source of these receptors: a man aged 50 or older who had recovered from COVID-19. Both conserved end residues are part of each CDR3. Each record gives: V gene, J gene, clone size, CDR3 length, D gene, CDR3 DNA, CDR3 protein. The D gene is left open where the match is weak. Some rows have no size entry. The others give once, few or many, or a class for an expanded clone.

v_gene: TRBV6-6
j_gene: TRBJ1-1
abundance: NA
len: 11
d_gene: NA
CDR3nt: TGTGCCAGCAGTTATGAGTCTGAAGCTTTCTTT
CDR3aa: CASSYESEAFF

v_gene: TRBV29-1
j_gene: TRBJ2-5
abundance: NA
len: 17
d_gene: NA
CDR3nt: TGCAGCGTTAAGACCGGGACGGCTAGAGGGGGATGGGAGACCCAGTACTTC
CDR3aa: CSVKTGTARGGWETQYF

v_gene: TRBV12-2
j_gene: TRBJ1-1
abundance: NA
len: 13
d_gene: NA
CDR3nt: TGTGCAAGTCGCTACCAATGGGACAGGGAATCTTTCTTT
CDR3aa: CASRYQWDRESFF

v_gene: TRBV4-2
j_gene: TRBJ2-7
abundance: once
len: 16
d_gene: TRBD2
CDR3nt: TGTGCCAGCAGCCACCCGGGACTAGCGGCCTCCTACGAGCAGTACTTC
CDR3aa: CASSHPGLAASYEQYF

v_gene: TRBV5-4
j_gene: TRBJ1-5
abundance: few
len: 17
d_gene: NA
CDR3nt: TGTGCCAGCAGACCCACCAACCGAACACATCTCCCTTCGCCCCAGCATTTT
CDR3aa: CASRPTNRTHLPSPQHF

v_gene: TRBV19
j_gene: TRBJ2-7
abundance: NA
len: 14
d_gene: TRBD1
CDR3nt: TGTGCCAGTAGTATAAGGCGGGACAGGGACGAGCAGTACTTC
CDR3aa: CASSIRRDRDEQYF

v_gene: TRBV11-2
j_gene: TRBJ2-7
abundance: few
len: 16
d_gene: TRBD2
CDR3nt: TGTGCCAGCAGCTTAGAGGCGGGAGGGGGAAGCTACGAGCAGTACTTC
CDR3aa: CASSLEAGGGSYEQYF

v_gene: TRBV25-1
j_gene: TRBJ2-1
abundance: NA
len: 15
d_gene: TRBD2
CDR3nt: TGTGCCAGTGAAACCGGGACTAGCTTATCCAATGAGCAGTTCTTC
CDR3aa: CASETGTSLSNEQFF

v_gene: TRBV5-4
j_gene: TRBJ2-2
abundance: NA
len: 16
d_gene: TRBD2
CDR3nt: TGTGCCAGCACCTCGGTTGGTAGCGGGGACACCGGGGAGCTGTTTTTT
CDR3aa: CASTSVGSGDTGELFF

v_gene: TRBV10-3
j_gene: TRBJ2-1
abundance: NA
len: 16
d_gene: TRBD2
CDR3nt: TGTGCCATCAGATCCGGGACTAGCGGGATGAGAGGTGAGCAGTTCTTC
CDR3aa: CAIRSGTSGMRGEQFF

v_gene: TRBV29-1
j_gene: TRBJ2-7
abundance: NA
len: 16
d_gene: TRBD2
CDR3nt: TGCAGCGTTGAAGATCGATCCAGCGGGAAGTACTACGAGCAGTACTTC
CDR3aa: CSVEDRSSGKYYEQYF

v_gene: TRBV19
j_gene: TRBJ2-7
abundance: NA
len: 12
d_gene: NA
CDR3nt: TGTGCCAGTAGTATCGGTCTCGGCGAGCAGTACTTC
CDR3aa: CASSIGLGEQYF

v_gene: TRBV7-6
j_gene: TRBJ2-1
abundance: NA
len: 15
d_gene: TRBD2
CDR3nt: TGTGCCAGCAGCTTTCGGACTAGCGGGAGCAATGAGCAGTTCTTC
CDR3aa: CASSFRTSGSNEQFF

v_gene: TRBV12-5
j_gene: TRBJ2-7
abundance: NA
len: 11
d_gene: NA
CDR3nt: TGTGCTAGTTCCGAGGGTGGGGAGCAGTACTTC
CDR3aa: CASSEGGEQYF

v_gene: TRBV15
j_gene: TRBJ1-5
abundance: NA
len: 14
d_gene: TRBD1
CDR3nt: TGTGCCACCAGCAGGGGCAGGGGGATCCAGCCCCAGCATTTT
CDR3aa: CATSRGRGIQPQHF

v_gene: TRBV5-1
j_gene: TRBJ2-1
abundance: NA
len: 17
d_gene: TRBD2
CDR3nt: TGCGCCAGCAGCTTCAAAGGACTAGCGGAGGGCTACAATGAGCAGTTCTTC
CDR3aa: CASSFKGLAEGYNEQFF

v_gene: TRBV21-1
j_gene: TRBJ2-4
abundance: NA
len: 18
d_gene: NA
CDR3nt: TGTGCCAGCAGCAGCGTAAAGAGGGACAATTTAGCCAAAAACATTCAGTACTTC
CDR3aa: CASSSVKRDNLAKNIQYF

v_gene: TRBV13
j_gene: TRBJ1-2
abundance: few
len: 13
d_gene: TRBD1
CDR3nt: TGTGCCAGCAGCCCGGACAGGGCAAATGGCTACACCTTC
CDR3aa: CASSPDRANGYTF

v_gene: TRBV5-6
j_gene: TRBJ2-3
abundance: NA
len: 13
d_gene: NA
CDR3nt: TGTGCCAGCAGCTTTCCGGGAGTGGATACGCAGTATTTT
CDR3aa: CASSFPGVDTQYF

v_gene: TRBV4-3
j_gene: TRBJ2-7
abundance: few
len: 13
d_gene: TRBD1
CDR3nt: TGCGCCAGCAGCCCCGGACAGGGGGCCGAGCAGTACTTC
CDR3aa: CASSPGQGAEQYF

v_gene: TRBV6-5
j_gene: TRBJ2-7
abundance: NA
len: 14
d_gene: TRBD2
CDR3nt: TGTGCCAGCAGGTTGGGAGCGGGGAAATACGAGCAGTACTTC
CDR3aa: CASRLGAGKYEQYF

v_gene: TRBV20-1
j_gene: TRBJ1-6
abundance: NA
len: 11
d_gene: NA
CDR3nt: TGCAGTGCTTCCCAGGGTTCACCCCTCCACTTT
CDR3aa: CSASQGSPLHF

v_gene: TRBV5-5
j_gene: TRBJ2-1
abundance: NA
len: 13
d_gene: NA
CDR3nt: TGTGCCAGCAGCTTGAGAGTGGAGGGTGAGCAGTTCTTC
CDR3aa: CASSLRVEGEQFF

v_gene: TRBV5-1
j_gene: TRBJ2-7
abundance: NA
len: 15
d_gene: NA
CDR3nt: TGCGCCAGCAGCTTGAGCGGTCTGAACGGATACGAGCAGTACTTC
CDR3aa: CASSLSGLNGYEQYF

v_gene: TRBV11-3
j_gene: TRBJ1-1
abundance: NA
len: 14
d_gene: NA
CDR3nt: TGTGCCAGCAGCGCCACTAGAAGTAGCACTGAAGCTTTCTTT
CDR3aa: CASSATRSSTEAFF

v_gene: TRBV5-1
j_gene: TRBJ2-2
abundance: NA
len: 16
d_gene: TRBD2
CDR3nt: TGCGCCAGCAGCTTGGGACTAGCGGGGAACACCGGGGAGCTGTTTTTT
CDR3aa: CASSLGLAGNTGELFF

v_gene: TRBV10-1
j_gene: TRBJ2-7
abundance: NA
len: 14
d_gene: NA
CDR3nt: TGCGCCAGCAGTGAAGGGACTCCCTCCTACGAGCAGTACTTC
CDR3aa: CASSEGTPSYEQYF

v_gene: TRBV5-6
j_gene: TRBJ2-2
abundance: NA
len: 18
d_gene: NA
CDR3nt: TGTGCCAGCAGCTTGGATGGTGTAGAGTCTTCCAATTTCGGGGAGCTGTTTTTT
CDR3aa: CASSLDGVESSNFGELFF

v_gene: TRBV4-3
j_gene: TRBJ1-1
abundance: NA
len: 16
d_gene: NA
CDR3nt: TGCGCCAGCAGCCAACGGGGTCAGTACCTCGGGACTGAAGCTTTCTTT
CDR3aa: CASSQRGQYLGTEAFF

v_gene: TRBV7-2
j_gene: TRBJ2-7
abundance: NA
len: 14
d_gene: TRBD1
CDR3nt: TGTGCCAGCAGCCAACAAGGGGGCCCCTACGAGCAGTACTTC
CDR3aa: CASSQQGGPYEQYF

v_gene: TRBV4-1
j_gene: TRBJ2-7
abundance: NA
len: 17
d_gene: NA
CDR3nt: TGCGCCAGCAGCCAAGGTGTTAGAAGCGCCAGCTCCTACGAGCAGTACTTC
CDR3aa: CASSQGVRSASSYEQYF

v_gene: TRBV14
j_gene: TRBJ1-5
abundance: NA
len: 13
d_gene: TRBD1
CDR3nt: TGTGCCAGCAGTCTGACAGGGGATCAGCCCCAGCATTTT
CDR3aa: CASSLTGDQPQHF

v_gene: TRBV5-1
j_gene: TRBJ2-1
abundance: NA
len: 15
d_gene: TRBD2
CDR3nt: TGCGCCAGCAGCCCTGGGACTAGCGGAGGGGATGAGCAGTTCTTC
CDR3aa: CASSPGTSGGDEQFF

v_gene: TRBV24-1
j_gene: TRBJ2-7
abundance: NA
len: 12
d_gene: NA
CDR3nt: TGTGCCACCTCGGGAAATACCTACGAGCAGTACTTC
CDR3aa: CATSGNTYEQYF

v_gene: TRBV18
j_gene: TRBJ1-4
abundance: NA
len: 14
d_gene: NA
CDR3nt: TGTGCCAGCTCACCGGGCGGAGGGGTAGAAAAACTGTTTTTT
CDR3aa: CASSPGGGVEKLFF

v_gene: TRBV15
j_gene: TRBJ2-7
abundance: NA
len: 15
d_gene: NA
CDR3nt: TGTGCCACCAGCAGAGAACGACAGTCCACCTACGAGCAGTACTTC
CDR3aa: CATSRERQSTYEQYF

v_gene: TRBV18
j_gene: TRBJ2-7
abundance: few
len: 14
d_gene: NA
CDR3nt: TGTGCCAGCTCCCAAAATCCAGTTGCCTACGAGCAGTACTTC
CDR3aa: CASSQNPVAYEQYF

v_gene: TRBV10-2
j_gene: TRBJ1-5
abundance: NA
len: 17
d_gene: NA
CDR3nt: TGCGCCAGCAGTGATTGGTGGAGGGCTCAGGGTAATCAGCCCCAGCATTTT
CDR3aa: CASSDWWRAQGNQPQHF

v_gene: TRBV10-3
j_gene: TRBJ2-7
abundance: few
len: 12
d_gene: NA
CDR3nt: TGTGCCATCAGTGAGTCTTCGGGCGAGCAGTACTTC
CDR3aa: CAISESSGEQYF

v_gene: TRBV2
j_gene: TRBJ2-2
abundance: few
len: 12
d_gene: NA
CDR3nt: TGTGCCAGCAGCCGAAACAGGGGGGAGCTGTTTTTT
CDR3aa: CASSRNRGELFF

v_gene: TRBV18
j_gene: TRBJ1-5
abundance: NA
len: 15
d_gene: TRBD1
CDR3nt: TGTGCCAGCTCACCAGGGACAGGGGGCCATCAGCCCCAGCATTTT
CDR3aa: CASSPGTGGHQPQHF

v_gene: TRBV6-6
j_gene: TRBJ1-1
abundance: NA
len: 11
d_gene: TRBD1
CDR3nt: TGTGCCAGCAGTTGGGACAGTCGCGCTTTCTTT
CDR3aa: CASSWDSRAFF

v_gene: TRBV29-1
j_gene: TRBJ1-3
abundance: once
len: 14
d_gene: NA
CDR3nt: TGCAGCGTTGAAAGTAGTTTCTCTGGAAACACCATATATTTT
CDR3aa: CSVESSFSGNTIYF

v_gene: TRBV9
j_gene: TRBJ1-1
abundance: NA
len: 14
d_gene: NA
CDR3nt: TGTGCCAGCAGCGCTACAGGCGGGGGCACTGAAGCTTTCTTT
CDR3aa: CASSATGGGTEAFF

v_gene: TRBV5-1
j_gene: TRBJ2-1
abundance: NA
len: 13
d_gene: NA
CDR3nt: TGCGCCAGCAGCTTTCGGACAGACAATGAGCAGTTCTTC
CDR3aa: CASSFRTDNEQFF

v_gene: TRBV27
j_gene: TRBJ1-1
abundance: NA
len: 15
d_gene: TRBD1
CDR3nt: TGTGCCAGCAGTTTAGCGACAGGGGGCTTAACTGAAGCTTTCTTT
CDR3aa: CASSLATGGLTEAFF

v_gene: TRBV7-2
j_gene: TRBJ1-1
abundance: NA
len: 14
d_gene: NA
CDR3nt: TGTGCCAGCAGCATCAGCGGGGAGAGCACTGAAGCTTTCTTT
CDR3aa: CASSISGESTEAFF

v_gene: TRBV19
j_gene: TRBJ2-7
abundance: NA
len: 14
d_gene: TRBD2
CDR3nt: TGTGCCAGTAGGGCTAGCGGGAGTGTGTACGAGCAGTACTTC
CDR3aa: CASRASGSVYEQYF

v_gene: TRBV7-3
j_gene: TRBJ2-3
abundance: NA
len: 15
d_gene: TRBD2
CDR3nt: TGTGCCAGCAGCTCCAGGACTAGCGGCCCAGATACGCAGTATTTT
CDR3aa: CASSSRTSGPDTQYF

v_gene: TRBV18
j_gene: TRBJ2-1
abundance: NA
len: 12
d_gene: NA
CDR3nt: TGTGCCAGCTCACCCCAGATTGTGGAGCAGTTCTTC
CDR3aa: CASSPQIVEQFF

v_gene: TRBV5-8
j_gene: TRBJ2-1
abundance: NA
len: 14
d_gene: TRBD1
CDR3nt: TGTGCCAGCCCGGGACAGGGTATCCACAATGAGCAGTTCTTC
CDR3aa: CASPGQGIHNEQFF

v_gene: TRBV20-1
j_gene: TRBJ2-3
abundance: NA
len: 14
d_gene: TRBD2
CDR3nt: TGCAGTGCTAGTCTAGCGGGAGGATCAGATACGCAGTATTTT
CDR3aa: CSASLAGGSDTQYF